Below are 12 T cell receptor beta chains sequenced from a single sample in a study of blood T cell repertoires in COVID-19 (dated by TCRdb to the early 2020s). The library was generated by the immunoSEQ multiplex PCR assay. What TCRdb holds here is the immuneACCESS table cut down to in-frame rearrangements. Part of the clones is not present; checked against another copy, under half of the missing clones reflect an unresolved V gene, and the others are unexplained. This sample gives hundreds of thousands of clones in total; 85% of them show up just once. The ten largest clonotypes hold 4% to 6% of the sample. The sample consisted of peripheral blood. All receptors derive from a man aged 50-60 years with active or convalescent COVID-19.

The chain has TRBV6-5 and TRBJ1-1; D gene unclear. V lost 4 bases, J lost 1 base, and 7 bases lay in between. Germline CDR1 MNHEY, CDR2 SVGAGI. This CDR3 is built from 13 residues. In DNA, the CDR3 is TGTGCCAGCAGTTTCCGACAGAACACTGAAGCTTTCTTT. Amino acid sequence: CASSFRQNTEAFF.

The chain combines TRBV6-5 with TRBJ2-3; possible D gene TRBD1, 7 bases. The CDR3 runs to 15 residues. Germline V gene sequence: CDR1 MNHEY, CDR2 SVGAGI. V lost 6 bases and J 2 bases, leaving 15 bases between the germline ends. CDR3 loop: CASRGGQANTDTQYF. Written as DNA, the CDR3 is TGTGCCAGCAGGGGAGGACAGGCGAACACAGATACGCAGTATTTT.

V usage is TRBV3-1 (or the pseudogene TRBV3-2) and J usage is TRBJ2-7, with D perhaps TRBD2 (7 bases). Trimming took off 11 bases at V and 2 bases at J, with 13 bases between the two ends. This CDR3 is built from 12 residues. Per the germline V gene, CDR1 is LGHDT and CDR2 is YNNKEL (reference sequence). CDR3 protein: CAWGGPPYEQYF. As DNA, the CDR3 is TGTGCCTGGGGGGGGCCTCCCTACGAGCAGTACTTC.

On this clone: Distinct nucleotide sequences in the sample also encode this CDR3. The chain recombines TRBV6-5 with TRBJ2-3, with TRBD2 matching 7 bases. CDR1 is MNHEY, CDR2 SVGAGI, per germline. The CDR3 runs 14 residues. J gave up 4 bases and V 2 bases, and 3 bases lay outside the gene matches. The CDR3 loop reads CASSYLAEADTQYF. The CDR3 DNA reads TGTGCCAGCAGTTACCTAGCGGAGGCAGATACGCAGTATTTT.

This clone was observed a handful of times. V and J are TRBV11-3 and TRBJ2-4; TRBD1 matches at 8 bases. V was pared by 6 bases and J by 9 bases, with 7 bases of the junction left unmatched. The germline gives CDR1 SGHNT, CDR2 YENEEA. The CDR3 is 13 residues long. The chain's CDR3 is CASRPDRARIQYF. CDR3 DNA sequence: TGTGCCAGCAGACCGGACAGGGCTCGCATTCAGTACTTC. The full variable domain, completed using reference TRBV11-3 and TRBJ2-4, is EAGVVQSPRYKIIEKKQPVAFWCNPISGHNTLYWYLQNLGQGPELLIRYENEEAVDDSQLPKDRFSAERLKGVDSTLKIQPAELGDSAVYLCASRPDRARIQYFGAGTRLSVL.

This chain joins TRBV5-7 and TRBJ2-2; 8 bases align to TRBD1. TRBV5-7 is an open reading frame, and its role is uncertain. V dropped 1 base and J dropped 5; count of bases not matched to a gene: 7. The CDR3 spans 16 residues. In DNA form, the CDR3 reads TGTGCCAGCAGCTTGTGCCAGGGGGCGTATACCGGGGAGCTGTTTTTT. The encoded protein is CASSLCQGAYTGELFF.

The CDR3 protein is CAWSRQRGSNYGYTF. CDR3 DNA: TGTGCCTGGAGCCGACAGAGGGGGAGTAACTATGGCTACACCTTC. The chain couples TRBV30 to TRBJ1-2, with a weak D call TRBD1 (6 bases). CDR3 size: 15 residues. V was pared by 3 bases and J by 1 base, with 15 bases between. Germline CDR1 is GTSNPN and CDR2 is SVGIG (reference sequence).

This chain joins TRBV20-1 and TRBJ1-5; D might be TRBD1 (5 bases). The CDR3 consists of 15 residues. Trimming removed 3 bases from V and 4 bases from J, with 16 bases in between. Looked up from germline, CDR1 is DFQATT and CDR2 is SNEGSKA (reference sequence). The CDR3, as DNA: TGCAGTGCTAGTAATCGGTGGCAGGGTAATCAGCCCCAGCATTTT. Translated, it gives CSASNRWQGNQPQHF.

This rearrangement joins TRBV5-1 to TRBJ2-5; 7 nucleotides line up with TRBD2. The CDR3 totals 14 residues. J lost 2 bases, V lost 3 bases, and 4 bases had no gene match. The V gene's germline CDR1 is SGHRS and CDR2 YFSETQ. CDR3 protein: CASSWREPQETQYF. The CDR3 nucleotides are TGCGCCAGCAGCTGGCGGGAGCCACAAGAGACCCAGTACTTC. Drawing the rest from reference TRBV5-1 and TRBJ2-5, the complete variable domain is KAGVTQTPRYLIKTRGQQVTLSCSPISGHRSVSWYQQTPGQGLQFLFEYFSETQRNKGNFPGRFSGRQFSNSRSEMNVSTLELGDSALYLCASSWREPQETQYFGPGTRLLVL.

For the CDR3, the DNA is TGCGCCAGCAGCCAAGAAGGGACTAGCTCCTACAATGAGCAGTTCTTC. Its protein is CASSQEGTSSYNEQFF. V usage is TRBV4-1 and J usage is TRBJ2-1, with 8 bases lining up with TRBD2. The CDR3 contains 16 residues. CDR1 and CDR2 from the germline V gene are MGHRA and YSYEKL. The junction had 1 base not matched to a gene; V was cut back by 0 bases and J by 0 bases.

The chain has TRBV12-5 and TRBJ2-7, with D hard to call. The V and J ends lost 5 bases and 7 bases respectively, with 9 bases between them. CDR1 is LGHNT, CDR2 FRNRAP, per germline. The CDR3 contains 11 residues. In DNA form, the CDR3 reads TGTGCTAGTGGTCTCTTACGGGAGCAGTACTTC. Encoded protein: CASGLLREQYF.

The chain has TRBV3-1 (or the pseudogene TRBV3-2) and TRBJ2-5, with 7 bases identical to TRBD2. Trimming removed 0 bases from V and 6 bases from J; junction bases left unmatched: 13. The germline CDR1 and CDR2 sequences are LGHDT and YNNKEL (reference sequence). The CDR3 covers 17 residues. Written as DNA, the CDR3 is TGTGCCAGCAGCCAAGAATATGGGGGAGGGCCGGGAAAGACCCAGTACTTC. This gives the protein CASSQEYGGGPGKTQYF.